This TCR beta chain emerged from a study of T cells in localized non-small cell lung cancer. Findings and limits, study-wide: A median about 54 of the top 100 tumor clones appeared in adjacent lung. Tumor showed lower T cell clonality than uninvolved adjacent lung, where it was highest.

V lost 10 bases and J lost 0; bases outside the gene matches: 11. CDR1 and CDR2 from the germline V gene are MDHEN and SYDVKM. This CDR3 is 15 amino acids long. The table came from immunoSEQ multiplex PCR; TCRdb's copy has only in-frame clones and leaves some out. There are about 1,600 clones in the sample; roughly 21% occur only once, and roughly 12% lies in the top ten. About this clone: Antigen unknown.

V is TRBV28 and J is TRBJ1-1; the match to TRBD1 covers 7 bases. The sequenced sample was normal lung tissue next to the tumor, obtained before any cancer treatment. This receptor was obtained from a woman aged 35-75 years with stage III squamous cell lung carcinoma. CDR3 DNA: TGTGCCACGATTTTTAGGGGACAGATGAACACTGAAGCTTTCTTT. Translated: CATIFRGQMNTEAFF.